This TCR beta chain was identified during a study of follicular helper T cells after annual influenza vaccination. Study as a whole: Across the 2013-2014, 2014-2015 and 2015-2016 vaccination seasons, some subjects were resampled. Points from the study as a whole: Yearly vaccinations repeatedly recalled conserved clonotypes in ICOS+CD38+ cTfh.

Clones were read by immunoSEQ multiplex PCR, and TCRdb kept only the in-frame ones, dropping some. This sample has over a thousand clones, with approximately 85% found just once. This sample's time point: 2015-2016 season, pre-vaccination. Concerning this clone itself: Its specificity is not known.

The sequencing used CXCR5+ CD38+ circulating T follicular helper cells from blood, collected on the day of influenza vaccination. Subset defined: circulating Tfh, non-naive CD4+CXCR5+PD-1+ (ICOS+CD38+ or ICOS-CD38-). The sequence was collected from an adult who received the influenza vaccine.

CDR3: CASTVGGGLGANEQFF. In DNA, the CDR3 is TGTGCCAGCACCGTCGGTGGGGGGTTGGGGGCCAATGAGCAGTTCTTC. The V and J genes are TRBV28 and TRBJ2-1; D might be TRBD1 or TRBD2, each matching 6 bases. Germline values: CDR1 MDHEN, CDR2 SYDVKM. The CDR3 runs 16 residues. V dropped 7 bases and J dropped 6 bases, with 22 bases sitting between them.